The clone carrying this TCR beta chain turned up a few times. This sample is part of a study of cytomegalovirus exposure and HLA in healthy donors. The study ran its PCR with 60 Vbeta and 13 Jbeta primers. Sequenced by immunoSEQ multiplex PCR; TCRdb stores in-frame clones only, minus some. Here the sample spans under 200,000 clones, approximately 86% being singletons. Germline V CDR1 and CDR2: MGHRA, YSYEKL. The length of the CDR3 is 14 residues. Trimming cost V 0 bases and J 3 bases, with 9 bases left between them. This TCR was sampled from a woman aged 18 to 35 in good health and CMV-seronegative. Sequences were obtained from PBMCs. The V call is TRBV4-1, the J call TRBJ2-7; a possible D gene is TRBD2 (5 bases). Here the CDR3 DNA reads TGCGCCAGCAGCCAAGATTACGGAGGCTACGAGCAGTACTTC. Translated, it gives CASSQDYGGYEQYF.